The 20 T cell receptor beta chains below were found in one sample sequenced in a study of blood T cells in healthy people across ages. A second about 7 to 11 cycle PCR used barcoded and J-beta primers. TCRdb reprocessed the 5' RACE reads via MiXCR and lists one record per CDR3 protein. The sample contains 700,000 to 850,000 distinct CDR3 sequences, less than 70% of which appear only once. Sequenced material: blood. The receptors come from a man aged 80 or over in good health.

The rearrangement uses TRBV7-2 and TRBJ2-3; 7 nucleotides align to TRBD1. V was pared by 5 bases and J by 14 bases, with 13 bases of the junction left unmatched. The CDR3 is 13 residues long. Germline V gives CDR1 SGHTA, CDR2 FQGNSA. This CDR3 reads CASSQQGPRYAYF. The CDR3 DNA sequence: TGTGCCAGCAGCCAACAGGGGCCCAGATACGCGTATTTT.

This rearrangement joins TRBV7-9 to TRBJ2-5, with unresolved D. The CDR3 spans 13 residues. Germline lookup yields CDR1 SEHNR and CDR2 FQNEAQ (reference sequence). V was shortened by 5 bases and J by 4 bases, with 11 bases between the two germline ends. Here the CDR3 DNA reads TGTGCCAGCAGCCCACCGCTGGCAGAGACCCAGTACTTC. This sequence encodes CASSPPLAETQYF. Full variable domain (remainder filled in from reference TRBV7-9 and TRBJ2-5): DTGVSQNPRHKITKRGQNVTFRCDPISEHNRLYWYRQTLGQGPEFLTYFQNEAQLEKSRLLSDRFSAERPKGSFSTLEIQRTEQGDSAMYLCASSPPLAETQYFGPGTRLLVL.

The V call is TRBV27, the J call TRBJ1-6; TRBD1 might be the D (5 bases). V lost 0 bases and J 8 bases, leaving 14 bases between the germline ends. CDR1 is MNHEY and CDR2 is SMNVEV in the germline V gene (reference sequence). This CDR3 is 16 amino acids long. DNA for the CDR3: TGTGCCAGCAGTTTATCAGGGACGAGATTATATTCACCCCTCCACTTT. Its translation: CASSLSGTRLYSPLHF.

This rearrangement joins TRBV28 to TRBJ2-7; TRBD1 matches at 8 bases. The V gene's germline CDR1 is MDHEN and CDR2 SYDVKM. The CDR3 extends over 14 amino acids. Trimming cost V 3 bases and J 3 bases; bases outside gene matches: 4. DNA of the CDR3: TGTGCCAGCAGTTTGGTAGACAGGGGCTACGAGCAGTACTTC. Amino acids: CASSLVDRGYEQYF.

CDR3 nucleotides: TGCAGCGTGATGGGACGGATGAACACTGAAGCTTTCTTT. Its translation: CSVMGRMNTEAFF. The chain uses TRBV29-1 and TRBJ1-1, with D maybe TRBD1 (5 bases). This CDR3 has 13 residues. Per germline, CDR1 SQVTM and CDR2 ANQGSEA. Trimming shortened V by 6 bases and J by 0 bases, and 11 bases separated the two germline ends.

This clonotype was seen repeatedly, ten times or more. The V gene is TRBV29-1, the J gene TRBJ2-7; 7 positions match TRBD2. Germline CDR1 reads SQVTM; CDR2 reads ANQGSEA. V trimming: 6 bases; J trimming: 3 bases; junction bases outside the gene matches: 2. The CDR3 is 11 residues long. CDR3 residues: CSVGRGYEQYF. CDR3 sequence (DNA): TGCAGCGTGGGGAGGGGCTACGAGCAGTACTTC.

The rearrangement links TRBV7-2 to TRBJ2-1, with TRBD2 matching over 7 bases. CDR1 is SGHTA and CDR2 is FQGNSA in the germline V gene. The V segment lost 5 bases and the J segment 4 bases; nucleotides outside the gene matches: 2. The CDR3 consists of 13 residues. The CDR3 coding sequence is TGTGCCAGCAGCGACGGGAGGTACAATGAGCAGTTCTTC. This translates into CASSDGRYNEQFF.

The V gene is TRBV30, the J gene TRBJ1-1; D gene unclear. Trimming shortened V by 5 bases and J by 5 bases, and 21 bases separated the two germline ends. This CDR3 has 15 residues. In germline, CDR1 is GTSNPN, CDR2 SVGIG (reference sequence). The CDR3 is CAWGLRSGRGTEAFF. For the CDR3, the DNA is TGTGCCTGGGGCCTCAGATCGGGTCGTGGTACTGAAGCTTTCTTT.

This clonotype was observed at least ten times. The chain recombines TRBV5-1 with TRBJ1-2, with D perhaps matching TRBD1 (5 bases). V dropped 6 bases and J dropped 0 bases, with 12 bases sitting between them. Per germline, CDR1 SGHRS and CDR2 YFSETQ. This CDR3 spans 14 amino acids. Here the CDR3 DNA reads TGCGCCAGCACTAAAGACAGCGCTAACTATGGCTACACCTTC. Encoded protein: CASTKDSANYGYTF.

The chain combines TRBV29-1 with TRBJ1-2; D perhaps matches TRBD1 (5 bases). This CDR3 contains 16 residues. CDR1 and CDR2 from the germline V gene are SQVTM and ANQGSEA. V lost 6 bases to trimming and J lost 4 bases, with 24 bases between them. The CDR3 DNA is TGCAGCGTCGGCATAACGGGTTTCGGGACTATCTATGGCTACACCTTC. This sequence encodes CSVGITGFGTIYGYTF.

This sequence joins TRBV9 and TRBJ2-7; 8 bases match TRBD1. The junction had 7 bases not matched to a gene; V was cut back by 0 bases and J by 5 bases. Per the germline V gene, CDR1 is SGDLS and CDR2 is YYNGEE. This CDR3 has 15 amino acids. In nucleotides, the CDR3 is TGTGCCAGCAGCGTAGCCCCGACAGGGGCGGACGAGCAGTACTTC. As protein: CASSVAPTGADEQYF.

This clonotype showed up just once. CDR3 in amino acids: CASSQVTSGGSGTEAFF. CDR3 nucleotides: TGTGCCAGCAGCCAAGTAACATCAGGGGGTAGCGGAACTGAAGCTTTCTTT. The chain couples TRBV3-1 to TRBJ1-1; 7 bases are a match to TRBD1. CDR1 LGHDT and CDR2 YNNKEL come from the germline V gene (reference sequence). The CDR3 extends over 17 amino acids. The junction had 13 bases not matched to a gene; V was cut back by 1 base and J by 5 bases. The variable domain in full, with the rest retrieved from reference TRBV3-1 and TRBJ1-1, is DTAVSQTPKYLVTQMGNDKSIKCEQNLGHDTMYWYKQDSKKFLKIMFSYNNKELIINETVPNRFSPKSPDKAHLNLHINSLELGDSAVYFCASSQVTSGGSGTEAFFGQGTRLTVV.

The chain's CDR3 is CASSGTSGSGDTQYF. The CDR3 DNA follows: TGTGCCAGCTCCGGGACTAGCGGGAGTGGAGATACGCAGTATTTT. The chain employs TRBV5-6 and TRBJ2-3; 14 bases map to TRBD2. J lost 5 bases, V lost 7 bases, and 6 bases had no gene match. CDR3 size: 15 residues. The germline V gene encodes CDR1 SGHDT and CDR2 YYEEEE.

The chain combines TRBV29-1 with TRBJ1-1, with 7 bases aligning to TRBD1. CDR1 is SQVTM and CDR2 is ANQGSEA in the germline V gene. The CDR3 totals 12 residues. V shed 6 bases and J 6 bases; nucleotides not matched to a gene: 7. As DNA, the CDR3 is TGCAGCGTAGAGGGGGCAGGGCCTGAAGCTTTCTTT. It translates to CSVEGAGPEAFF.

Only a few counts were recorded for this clonotype. This rearrangement joins TRBV12-3 or TRBV12-4 to TRBJ2-5, with TRBD2 matching over 13 bases. CDR3 length: 17 amino acids. Trimming took 5 bases from V and 5 from J; bases not matched to a gene: 11. CDR3 sequence reads: CASSPGTSGIGLETQYF. The CDR3 nucleotides are TGTGCCAGCAGTCCAGGGACTAGCGGGATTGGGCTGGAGACCCAGTACTTC.

The chain employs TRBV4-3 and TRBJ2-7; D might be TRBD2 (5 bases). CDR1 is LGHNA, CDR2 YSLEER, per germline. The CDR3 contains 15 residues. The V gene lost 1 base and the J gene lost 3 bases, with 13 bases spanning the gap. The CDR3 sequence: CASSQVIAGVYEQYF. Here the CDR3 DNA reads TGCGCCAGCAGCCAAGTTATAGCCGGGGTCTACGAGCAGTACTTC.

This chain joins TRBV2 and TRBJ2-5; 9 bases are a match to TRBD1. With the DNA end fitting TRBJ2-7 better, the J assignment may be wrong. This CDR3 has 14 residues. Looked up from germline, CDR1 is SNHLY and CDR2 is FYNNEI. This CDR3 reads CASSRDREIYEQYF. CDR3 coding DNA: TGTGCCAGCAGCCGGGACAGGGAGATCTACGAGCAGTACTTC.

The CDR3 nucleotides are TGCAGCGTTGGAGGGAGCAAGGAAAAACTGTTTTTT. Amino acid sequence: CSVGGSKEKLFF. The chain carries TRBV29-1 and TRBJ1-4, with unresolved D. V lost 4 bases, J lost 8 bases, and 11 bases lay in between. The CDR3 runs to 12 residues. Germline values: CDR1 SQVTM, CDR2 ANQGSEA.

DNA for the CDR3: TGCGCCAGCAGCTTGGACAGGGCAGGGAATCAGCCCCAGCATTTT. Translating gives CASSLDRAGNQPQHF. The chain joins TRBV5-1 to TRBJ1-5; weak D call: TRBD1 (6 bases). The CDR3 length is 15 residues. In germline, CDR1 is SGHRS, CDR2 YFSETQ. Trimming pared 0 bases from V and 4 bases from J, leaving 11 bases between.

The genes are TRBV2 and TRBJ1-1, with D perhaps TRBD1 (6 bases). The germline CDR1 and CDR2 sequences are SNHLY and FYNNEI. The CDR3 is made up of 14 amino acids. V was shortened by 4 bases and J by 4 bases, with 13 bases between the two germline ends. The DNA of the CDR3 is TGTGCCAGCAGTGGGGGGGGGCTGGGCACTGAAGCTTTCTTT. Translating it yields CASSGGGLGTEAFF. Combining the CDR3 with reference TRBV2 and TRBJ1-1 gives the whole variable domain EPEVTQTPSHQVTQMGQEVILRCVPISNHLYFYWYRQILGQKVEFLVSFYNNEISEKSEIFDDQFSVERPDGSNFTLKIRSTKLEDSAMYFCASSGGGLGTEAFFGQGTRLTVV.